The TCR beta chain described here comes from a study of OX40 agonist ivuxolimab in advanced cancers. Repertoires were generated with immunoSEQ multiplex PCR, while TCRdb's copy carries only in-frame clones and drops some. The sample has some 43,000 clones, approximately 88% seen once; the top ten hold 3% to 4%. The CDR3 sequence is 14 residues long. Germline V gives CDR1 SNHLY, CDR2 FYNNEI. V lost 7 bases and J 0 bases, leaving 10 bases between the germline ends. The clonotype comes from an adult with an advanced solid tumor such as melanoma, head and neck, liver or kidney cancer. The source was CD4+ or CD8+ T cells sorted from blood, collected in a trial of the OX40 agonist ivuxolimab. The chain recombines TRBV2 with TRBJ2-1; D remains ambiguous. The CDR3 is CASTRFISYNEQFF. CDR3 bases: TGTGCCAGCACTAGGTTCATCTCCTACAATGAGCAGTTCTTC.